A single sample gave rise to the 5 T cell receptor beta chains below, sequenced in a study of cytomegalovirus exposure and HLA in healthy donors. Sequenced by immunoSEQ multiplex PCR; TCRdb stores in-frame clones only, minus some. The table shows about 240,000 clones, with 85% to 90% occurring only once. Sequencing was performed on PBMCs. These receptors originate from a young man in good health and CMV-seronegative.

The CDR3 here is CASSLGQASFASTDTQYF. CDR3 nucleotide sequence: TGCGCCAGCAGCTTGGGACAGGCCTCCTTTGCTAGCACAGATACGCAGTATTTT. The genes are TRBV5-1 and TRBJ2-3; D is possibly TRBD1 (6 bases). The germline CDR1 and CDR2 sequences are SGHRS and YFSETQ. The V gene lost 0 bases and the J gene lost 0 bases, with 17 bases spanning the gap. The CDR3 loop spans 18 amino acids.

The chain links TRBV9 to TRBJ1-2; 7 bases are shared with TRBD1. CDR3 length: 14 amino acids. The germline V gene encodes CDR1 SGDLS and CDR2 YYNGEE. V was pared by 3 bases and J by 4 bases, with 6 bases of the junction left unmatched. The CDR3 nucleotides are TGTGCCAGCAGCGCCTGGGACAGCTCCTATGGCTACACCTTC. Translating gives CASSAWDSSYGYTF. The complete variable domain, with remaining parts taken from reference TRBV9 and TRBJ1-2, reads DSGVTQTPKHLITATGQRVTLRCSPRSGDLSVYWYQQSLDQGLQFLIQYYNGEERAKGNILERFSAQQFPDLHSELNLSSLELGDSALYFCASSAWDSSYGYTFGSGTRLTVV.

The gene calls are TRBV7-8 and TRBJ2-1, with D perhaps matching TRBD2 (6 bases). Trimming removed 5 bases at V and 5 bases at J, with 22 bases between. The CDR3 has 17 residues. The germline V gene has CDR1 SGHVS and CDR2 FQNEAQ. The CDR3 coding sequence is TGTGCCAGCAGCCCCATGGGGGGAATAAGGGGACACAATGAGCAGTTCTTC. This sequence encodes CASSPMGGIRGHNEQFF. Filled out from reference TRBV7-8 and TRBJ2-1, the complete variable domain reads GAGVSQSPRYKVAKRGQDVALRCDPISGHVSLFWYQQALGQGPEFLTYFQNEAQLDKSGLPSDRFFAERPEGSVSTLKIQRTQQEDSAVYLCASSPMGGIRGHNEQFFGPGTRLTVL.

This clone was detected a few times. V and J are TRBV5-4 and TRBJ1-6; 9 bases are a match to TRBD1. Germline values: CDR1 SGHNT, CDR2 YYREEE (reference sequence). CDR3 length equals 14 residues. V lost 1 base and J lost 10; bases outside the gene matches: 3. The CDR3 nucleotides read TGTGCCAGCAGCTTGACAGGGGGCGAATCACCCCTCCACTTT. This gives the protein CASSLTGGESPLHF.

The chain recombines TRBV19 with TRBJ2-7, with a weak D call TRBD2 (6 bases). This CDR3 has 15 residues. Looked up from germline, CDR1 is LNHDA and CDR2 is SQIVND (reference sequence). Trimming cost V 0 bases and J 3 bases, with 12 bases left between them. The CDR3: CASSIDLQEGYEQYF. The CDR3, as DNA: TGTGCCAGTAGTATAGATCTACAGGAGGGCTACGAGCAGTACTTC.